These 3 T cell receptor beta chains were all obtained from the same sample, sequenced in a study of blood T cell repertoires in COVID-19 (TCRdb year 2020). Library generation was performed with the immunoSEQ multiplex PCR assay. TCRdb holds this immuneACCESS table with in-frame rearrangements only. Some clones are missing; in checked studies, unresolved V genes explain under half, and the rest has no known cause. This sample is represented by under 300,000 clones; around 80% of them were singletons. Around 16% of the sample lies in the top ten. The sequenced sample was PBMCs or T cells enriched from blood (not recorded which). Receptor source: a man aged 35 to 55 who had recovered from COVID-19.

The CDR3 loop reads CASSPRLEGESQPQHF. For the CDR3, the DNA is TGTGCCAGCAGTCCCCGCTTGGAAGGGGAAAGTCAGCCCCAGCATTTT. This chain connects TRBV28 to TRBJ1-5; D might be TRBD1 (5 bases). V was pared by 5 bases and J by 6 bases, with 20 bases between. This CDR3 comprises 16 residues. Germline CDR1 is MDHEN and CDR2 is SYDVKM.

V and J are TRBV5-1 and TRBJ2-2; TRBD1 might be the D (6 bases). The V end lost 8 bases, the J end lost 0 bases, and 11 bases lay between the germline ends. Germline CDR1 is SGHRS and CDR2 is YFSETQ. CDR3 length equals 14 residues. The CDR3 region has the DNA TGCGCCAGTCGGACAGATCCGAACACCGGGGAGCTGTTTTTT. Translating gives CASRTDPNTGELFF.

Only one count was recorded for this clone. CDR3 protein: CASSRTGTSGSGQETQYF. DNA for the CDR3: TGCGCCAGCAGCCGGACCGGGACTAGCGGGAGTGGACAAGAGACCCAGTACTTC. The chain carries TRBV5-1 and TRBJ2-5, with 14 bases fitting TRBD2. Germline CDR1 reads SGHRS; CDR2 reads YFSETQ. V trimming: 4 bases; J trimming: 2 bases; junction bases outside the gene matches: 10. CDR3 size: 18 residues.